This TCR beta chain was found in a study of T-cell reconstitution after alpha-beta-depleted transplantation in children. Unique molecular identifiers tagged the TCRbeta library. TCRdb ran MiXCR on the PCR reads and lists one entry per CDR3 protein. The sample lists a few hundred thousand distinct CDR3 sequences, 10% occurring once. This TCR was recovered from a human donor who donated a stem cell graft to a child with acute lymphoblastic leukemia. Sequenced material: PBMCs from the stem cell graft donor, taken from the stem cell graft.

The CDR3 spells CASSQNLASTDTQYF. The CDR3 nucleotides are TGTGCCAGCAGCCAAAACCTAGCTTCCACAGATACGCAGTATTTT. The chain has TRBV14 and TRBJ2-3; possible D gene TRBD2, 5 bases. Germline V lookup: CDR1 SGHDN, CDR2 FVKESK. The V end lost 2 bases, the J end lost 2 bases, and 11 bases lay between the germline ends. The length of the CDR3 is 15 residues.